These 32 T cell receptor beta chains originate from one sample sequenced in a study of blood T cell repertoires in COVID-19. Assay: immunoSEQ multiplex PCR; the TCRdb copy retains only in-frame clones and omits some. Of 330,000 or so clones in the sample, 88% were seen once. Source material: PBMCs or T cells enriched from blood (not recorded which). The receptors stem from a man aged 25 to 40 who had recovered from COVID-19.

V usage is TRBV12-3 or TRBV12-4 and J usage is TRBJ2-1; perhaps TRBD1 as D (6 bases). V was pared by 4 bases and J by 9 bases, with 10 bases between. CDR3 length: 12 amino acids. The chain's CDR3 is CASSSGAVEQFF. The CDR3 region has the DNA TGTGCCAGCAGTTCAGGGGCGGTTGAGCAGTTCTTC.

A few counts support this clone. The chain joins TRBV9 to TRBJ2-7; 11 bases match TRBD2. CDR3 length equals 17 residues. Unmatched junction bases numbered 5, after V lost 0 bases and J lost 0 bases. Germline assignment: CDR1 SGDLS and CDR2 YYNGEE. CDR3 sequence (DNA): TGTGCCAGCAGCGTAGAGGGACTAGCGGAATTCTCCTACGAGCAGTACTTC. It encodes CASSVEGLAEFSYEQYF.

The count of this clone is one. J is TRBJ2-2 and V is TRBV5-1, with D possibly matching TRBD1 (6 bases). CDR1 is SGHRS, CDR2 YFSETQ, per germline. V lost 0 bases and J lost 4, with 10 bases in between. The CDR3 loop spans 15 amino acids. CDR3 sequence reads: CASSLAAQGTGELFF. The CDR3 DNA sequence: TGCGCCAGCAGCTTGGCCGCACAGGGCACCGGGGAGCTGTTTTTT.

CDR3 DNA: TGTGCCAGCAGTTATCAGGGGAGGGATGAAGCTTTCTTT. The encoded protein is CASSYQGRDEAFF. The V call is TRBV6-5, the J call TRBJ1-1, with D tentatively TRBD1 (6 bases). The CDR3 covers 13 residues. CDR1 and CDR2 from the germline V gene are MNHEY and SVGAGI. V lost 3 bases, J lost 7 bases, and 12 bases lay in between.

The chain has TRBV6-6 and TRBJ1-2, with 9 bases fitting TRBD1. J lost 6 bases, V lost 7 bases, and 9 bases had no gene match. The CDR3 sequence is 14 residues long. From germline, CDR1 is MNHNY and CDR2 SVGAGI (reference sequence). The CDR3 is CASNSLGTGNGYTF. The DNA for the CDR3 is TGTGCCAGCAACTCCCTCGGGACAGGGAATGGCTACACCTTC.

This chain joins TRBV24-1 and TRBJ2-1; TRBD1 matches 7 bases. This CDR3 contains 15 residues. Trimming cost V 5 bases and J 0 bases; bases outside gene matches: 3. Germline V gene sequence: CDR1 KGHDR, CDR2 SFDVKD. The CDR3 is CATSVSGGSYNEQFF. The CDR3 nucleotides read TGTGCCACCAGTGTATCAGGGGGCTCCTACAATGAGCAGTTCTTC.

V and J are TRBV4-1 and TRBJ1-1; 10 bases map to TRBD1. V lost 2 bases to trimming and J lost 7 bases; unmatched junction nucleotides: 7. Looked up from germline, CDR1 is MGHRA and CDR2 is YSYEKL. The CDR3 covers 15 residues. The CDR3 bases are TGCGCCAGCAGCCAACGACAGGGGGCCCGGAGTGAAGCTTTCTTT. Amino acid sequence: CASSQRQGARSEAFF.

V gene TRBV28 combines with J gene TRBJ2-6, with unresolved D. CDR1 and CDR2 from the germline V gene are MDHEN and SYDVKM. The CDR3 totals 14 residues. The V end lost 6 bases, the J end lost 0 bases, and 6 bases lay between the germline ends. The CDR3 spells CASSVDSGANVLTF. For the CDR3, the DNA is TGTGCCAGCAGCGTAGACTCTGGGGCCAACGTCCTGACTTTC.

V usage is TRBV7-3 and J usage is TRBJ2-2, with 11 bases lining up with TRBD2. The V gene's germline CDR1 is SGHTA and CDR2 FQGTGA. The CDR3 is made up of 16 amino acids. V shed 3 bases and J 3 bases; nucleotides not matched to a gene: 3. Here the CDR3 reads CASSFTGLADTGELFF. The CDR3 bases are TGTGCCAGCAGCTTTACGGGACTAGCGGACACCGGGGAGCTGTTTTTT. Variable domain in full (rest from reference TRBV7-3 and TRBJ2-2): GAGVSQTPSNKVTEKGKYVELRCDPISGHTALYWYRQSLGQGPEFLIYFQGTGAADDSGLPNDRFFAVRPEGSVSTLKIQRTERGDSAVYLCASSFTGLADTGELFFGEGSRLTVL.

The chain employs TRBV2 and TRBJ1-5, with D perhaps matching TRBD1 (5 bases). Trimming pared 3 bases from V and 2 bases from J, leaving 14 bases between. Germline-derived CDR1 and CDR2 are SNHLY and FYNNEI. There are 16 residues in the CDR3. CDR3 in DNA: TGTGCCAGCAGTGAGCATGCATCGGGGGGCAATCAGCCCCAGCATTTT. Amino acid sequence: CASSEHASGGNQPQHF. The entire variable domain, with the rest obtained from reference TRBV2 and TRBJ1-5, is as follows: EPEVTQTPSHQVTQMGQEVILRCVPISNHLYFYWYRQILGQKVEFLVSFYNNEISEKSEIFDDQFSVERPDGSNFTLKIRSTKLEDSAMYFCASSEHASGGNQPQHFGDGTRLSIL.

The rearrangement links TRBV5-1 to TRBJ1-2, with D hard to call. The V and J ends lost 3 bases and 8 bases respectively, with 17 bases between them. The V gene's germline CDR1 is SGHRS and CDR2 YFSETQ. CDR3 length equals 14 residues. CDR3 protein: CASSWRATTGGYTF. The CDR3 DNA reads as TGCGCCAGCAGCTGGCGGGCCACCACCGGGGGCTACACCTTC.

This chain connects TRBV19 to TRBJ1-1; unclear D gene. In germline, CDR1 is LNHDA, CDR2 SQIVND (reference sequence). This CDR3 has 14 amino acids. Deletions cut 5 bases from V and 1 base from J, with 11 bases between. Here the CDR3 reads CASSSRLGNTEAFF. The CDR3 region has the DNA TGTGCCAGTAGTTCCAGGTTAGGGAACACTGAAGCTTTCTTT.

This clone appeared a few times. This chain joins TRBV15 and TRBJ1-1, with 8 bases fitting TRBD1. Per germline, CDR1 LNHNV and CDR2 YYDKDF (reference sequence). CDR3 length: 12 amino acids. V was clipped by 5 bases and J by 7 bases; unmatched bases: 3. The CDR3 DNA is TGTGCCACCAGCTGGACAGGGAGTGAAGCTTTCTTT. This sequence encodes CATSWTGSEAFF.

The V call is TRBV2, the J call TRBJ1-3, with D maybe TRBD1 (5 bases). Germline V gene sequence: CDR1 SNHLY, CDR2 FYNNEI. The CDR3 has 23 residues. The V and J ends lost 0 bases and 0 bases respectively, with 30 bases between them. CDR3 nucleotides: TGTGCCAGCAGTGAAGCGTTTCTCACCTCCTTTTTGATCAGACAGAGCTCTGGAAACACCATATATTTT. It codes for CASSEAFLTSFLIRQSSGNTIYF.

V gene TRBV2 combines with J gene TRBJ2-3; TRBD2 agrees at 10 bases. There are 15 residues in the CDR3. V gave up 7 bases and J gave up 2 bases; unmatched junction bases: 6. CDR1 is SNHLY and CDR2 is FYNNEI in the germline V gene. The CDR3 loop is CASNSGGLHTDTQYF. For the CDR3, the DNA is TGTGCCAGCAATAGCGGGGGGTTACACACAGATACGCAGTATTTT.

This clone was counted only a few times. The J gene is TRBJ1-2, the V gene TRBV21-1; the table's D call, TRBD1, has no DNA check behind it. TRBV21-1 is shown as a pseudogene. This CDR3 comprises 11 residues. The chain's CDR3 is CASQPGNGYTF. The CDR3 DNA follows: TGTGCCAGCCAGCCAGGCAATGGCTACACCTTC.

This clone was detected only once. The chain couples TRBV19 to TRBJ2-6; D call uncertain. The V end was cut by 8 bases, the J end by 0 bases, with 8 bases between. The CDR3 totals 14 residues. The germline CDR1 and CDR2 sequences are LNHDA and SQIVND (reference sequence). The CDR3 reads CASGEPSGANVLTF. In DNA form, the CDR3 reads TGTGCCAGTGGAGAGCCCTCTGGGGCCAACGTCCTGACTTTC.

The chain combines TRBV28 with TRBJ1-4; 8 bases map to TRBD1. The CDR3 has 14 residues. V lost 6 bases and J lost 4; bases outside the gene matches: 4. Looked up from germline, CDR1 is MDHEN and CDR2 is SYDVKM. The CDR3 nucleotides are TGTGCCAGCAGCAGGGGGCGGGGTAATGAAAAACTGTTTTTT. This gives the protein CASSRGRGNEKLFF.

This chain connects TRBV14 to TRBJ1-6, with D tentatively TRBD1 (5 bases). The CDR3 spans 17 residues. The V end lost 4 bases, the J end lost 4 bases, and 17 bases lay between the germline ends. From germline, CDR1 is SGHDN and CDR2 FVKESK. The CDR3 coding sequence is TGTGCCAGCAGCCGAGCCGAGTTGGGGGGTTATAATTCACCCCTCCACTTT. Its protein product is CASSRAELGGYNSPLHF.

This clone occurred a few times. The chain recombines TRBV2 with TRBJ1-1; D not certain. CDR3 length: 11 residues. Between the trimmed V and J ends, which lost 4 bases and 13 bases, there was a span of 13 bases. Germline CDR1 reads SNHLY; CDR2 reads FYNNEI. For the CDR3, the DNA is TGTGCCAGCAGTGCGCAACTTAATGTTTTCTTT. It codes for CASSAQLNVFF.

Only a few counts were recorded for this clone. The CDR3 DNA sequence: TGTGCCAGCAGTTACTCGGCTACTAAAGAGACCCAGTACTTC. It yields the protein CASSYSATKETQYF. The J gene is TRBJ2-5, the V gene TRBV6-5; no firm D call. V was cut by 0 bases and J by 3 bases, with 8 bases left in between. The CDR3 covers 14 residues. In germline, CDR1 is MNHEY, CDR2 SVGAGI.

The chain employs TRBV24-1 and TRBJ2-1; 10 nucleotides agree with TRBD1. The CDR3 runs to 14 residues. Germline-derived CDR1 and CDR2 are KGHDR and SFDVKD. V shed 6 bases, J shed 6 bases, and the junction held 4 bases outside the gene matches. CDR3 sequence: CATSRDRGFNEQFF. Written as DNA, the CDR3 is TGTGCCACCAGTCGGGACAGGGGCTTCAATGAGCAGTTCTTC.

To note about this clone: The identical CDR3 is also encoded by other nucleotide sequences in the sample. This sequence joins TRBV6-1 and TRBJ2-5; TRBD1 matches 10 bases. There are 15 residues in the CDR3. J gave up 1 base and V 1 base, and 0 bases lay outside the gene matches. Germline loops: CDR1 MNHNS, CDR2 SASEGT. The CDR3 region has the DNA TGTGCCAGCAGTGAAGGGACAGGGGGCCAAGAGACCCAGTACTTC. Protein: CASSEGTGGQETQYF.

The V call is TRBV5-4, the J call TRBJ2-5; D may be TRBD1 (5 bases). CDR3 length equals 15 residues. Germline V CDR1 and CDR2: SGHNT, YYREEE (reference sequence). The ends were cut back, 4 bases at V and 5 bases at J, with 18 bases in the middle. CDR3 region: CASSREAHPGETQYF. For the CDR3, the DNA is TGTGCCAGCAGCCGAGAGGCCCACCCAGGGGAGACCCAGTACTTC.

The V and J genes are TRBV11-2 and TRBJ2-5, with a possible D match to TRBD2 (5 bases). This CDR3 has 11 residues. V was pared by 5 bases and J by 7 bases, with 8 bases between. Germline CDR1 and CDR2: SGHAT and FQNNGV. CDR3 protein: CASSVRGTQYF. CDR3 bases: TGTGCCAGCAGCGTTCGGGGGACCCAGTACTTC.

The chain combines TRBV19 with TRBJ2-2; D unclear. CDR1 and CDR2 (germline): LNHDA, SQIVND (reference sequence). This CDR3 is 12 amino acids long. Trimming took off 5 bases at V and 6 bases at J, with 7 bases between the two ends. The CDR3 DNA follows: TGTGCCAGTAGTTTCCGGGCCGGGGAGCTGTTTTTT. Residues: CASSFRAGELFF.

The CDR3 nucleotides are TGTGCCAGTAGTAAGGAGACAGGGTTGAACACTGAAGCTTTCTTT. It translates to CASSKETGLNTEAFF. The genes are TRBV19 and TRBJ1-1; 7 bases agree with TRBD1. Germline V gives CDR1 LNHDA, CDR2 SQIVND (reference sequence). The trim removed 4 bases at V and 0 bases at J, leaving 5 bases unmatched. CDR3 length equals 15 residues.

The chain has TRBV5-1 and TRBJ2-3; possibly TRBD2 for D (5 bases). The CDR3 spans 17 residues. Germline V lookup: CDR1 SGHRS, CDR2 YFSETQ. The germline V and J ends were trimmed by 0 bases and 1 base, with 15 bases remaining between them. The CDR3 is CASSLVPSQTRTDTQYF. CDR3 nucleotides: TGCGCCAGCAGCTTGGTCCCTAGCCAAACCCGCACAGATACGCAGTATTTT. Combining the CDR3 with reference TRBV5-1 and TRBJ2-3 gives the whole variable domain KAGVTQTPRYLIKTRGQQVTLSCSPISGHRSVSWYQQTPGQGLQFLFEYFSETQRNKGNFPGRFSGRQFSNSRSEMNVSTLELGDSALYLCASSLVPSQTRTDTQYFGPGTRLTVL.

The chain is built from TRBV5-1 and TRBJ2-1; maybe TRBD1 (5 bases). The germline gives CDR1 SGHRS, CDR2 YFSETQ. The germline V and J ends were trimmed by 1 base and 10 bases, with 9 bases remaining between them. The CDR3 runs to 12 residues. CDR3: CASSLNTGEQFF. The DNA of the CDR3 is TGCGCCAGCAGCTTGAATACAGGAGAGCAGTTCTTC.

The chain's CDR3 is CASSQGLGGVGPPLHF. The DNA of the CDR3 is TGTGCCAGCAGCCAAGGTCTAGGGGGTGTGGGGCCACCCCTCCACTTT. The genes are TRBV3-1 (or the pseudogene TRBV3-2) and TRBJ1-6, with D perhaps TRBD1 (6 bases). The CDR3 sequence is 16 residues long. The V end was cut by 1 base, the J end by 11 bases, with 18 bases between. Germline V gives CDR1 LGHDT, CDR2 YNNKEL (reference sequence).

The chain joins TRBV6-5 to TRBJ2-7, with D tentatively TRBD2 (7 bases). Germline loops: CDR1 MNHEY, CDR2 SVGAGI. There are 16 residues in the CDR3. V was pared by 0 bases and J by 5 bases, with 17 bases between. CDR3 protein: CASSYSPGGRNDEQYF. The DNA for the CDR3 is TGTGCCAGCAGTTACTCCCCGGGGGGCAGAAACGACGAGCAGTACTTC.

This chain uses TRBV5-5 with TRBJ2-7; D is perhaps TRBD1 (6 bases). Looked up from germline, CDR1 is SGHKS and CDR2 is YYEKEE (reference sequence). The CDR3 is 17 residues long. The ends were cut back, 2 bases at V and 4 bases at J, with 22 bases in the middle. CDR3: CASSFYATGVTVYEQYF. The CDR3 region has the DNA TGTGCCAGCAGCTTCTACGCGACAGGTGTAACGGTATACGAGCAGTACTTC.